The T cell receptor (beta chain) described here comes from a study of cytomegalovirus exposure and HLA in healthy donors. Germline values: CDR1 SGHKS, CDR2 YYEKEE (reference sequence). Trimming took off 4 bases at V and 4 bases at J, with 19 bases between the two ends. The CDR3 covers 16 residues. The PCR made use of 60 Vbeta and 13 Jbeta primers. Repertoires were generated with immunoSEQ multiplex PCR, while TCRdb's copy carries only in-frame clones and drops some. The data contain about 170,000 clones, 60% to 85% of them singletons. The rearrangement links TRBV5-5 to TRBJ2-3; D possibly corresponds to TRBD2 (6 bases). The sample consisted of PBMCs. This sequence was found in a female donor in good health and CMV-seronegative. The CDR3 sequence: CASSPEGWVTADTQYF. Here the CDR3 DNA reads TGTGCCAGCAGCCCGGAGGGTTGGGTAACCGCAGATACGCAGTATTTT.